This T cell receptor (beta chain) derives from a study of PD-1 blockade in classical Hodgkin lymphoma. Study summary: Patients got intravenous nivolumab 3 mg/kg every 2 weeks. General study points: Compared with baseline, CD4+ but not CD8+ TCR diversity had risen significantly by C4D1. As was reported, newly diagnosed patients showed lower baseline TCR diversity than healthy donors did.

About this clone: Its target is not known.

Every patient was affected by relapse after autologous stem cell transplantation, while exposure to brentuximab vedotin was not uniform. CDR1 SNHLY and CDR2 FYNNEI come from the germline V gene. V lost 3 bases, J lost 5 bases, and 6 bases stayed unmatched. The length of the CDR3 is 17 residues. Here immunoSEQ multiplex PCR was the method, and the copy in TCRdb shows in-frame clones only, minus some. This sample has 20,000 to 25,000 clones; 60% to 80% occur once, and the top ten carry about 3.3%. The sequences come from peripheral blood mononuclear cells (PBMCs), collected at baseline. The receptor comes from a human donor with classical Hodgkin lymphoma. V gene TRBV2 combines with J gene TRBJ2-5, with 16 positions matching TRBD2. CDR3 residues: CASSDGTSGGDWETQYF. In nucleotides, the CDR3 is TGTGCCAGCAGTGATGGGACTAGCGGGGGGGACTGGGAGACCCAGTACTTC. Combining the CDR3 with reference TRBV2 and TRBJ2-5 gives the whole variable domain EPEVTQTPSHQVTQMGQEVILRCVPISNHLYFYWYRQILGQKVEFLVSFYNNEISEKSEIFDDQFSVERPDGSNFTLKIRSTKLEDSAMYFCASSDGTSGGDWETQYFGPGTRLLVL.